What follows are 17 T cell receptor beta chains derived from one specimen sequenced in a study of OX40 agonist ivuxolimab in advanced cancers. Assay used: immunoSEQ multiplex PCR; TCRdb lists only in-frame clones, some missing. The sample lists about 5,100 clones; roughly two thirds were seen once. Sequencing was performed on CD4+ or CD8+ T cells sorted from blood, taken in a trial of the OX40 agonist ivuxolimab. These receptors originate from an adult with an advanced solid tumor such as melanoma, head and neck, liver or kidney cancer.

This rearrangement joins TRBV5-4 to TRBJ2-3; 8 nucleotides align to TRBD2. CDR3 length equals 14 residues. Trimming took 4 bases from V and 2 from J; bases not matched to a gene: 3. Germline values: CDR1 SGHNT, CDR2 YYREEE (reference sequence). DNA of the CDR3: TGTGCCAGCAGCGTCGGGAGGGCCACAGATACGCAGTATTTT. Translating it yields CASSVGRATDTQYF. Full variable domain (outside the CDR3, taken from reference TRBV5-4 and TRBJ2-3): ETGVTQSPTHLIKTRGQQVTLRCSSQSGHNTVSWYQQALGQGPQFIFQYYREEENGRGNFPPRFSGLQFPNYSSELNVNALELDDSALYLCASSVGRATDTQYFGPGTRLTVL.

This clone was seen more than once but under ten times. The chain employs TRBV6-5 and TRBJ1-1; D is unresolved. Per germline, CDR1 MNHEY and CDR2 SVGAGI. The CDR3 is made up of 10 amino acids. Trimming cost V 8 bases and J 7 bases, with 8 bases left between them. The CDR3 protein is CASASGEAFF. In nucleotides, the CDR3 is TGTGCCAGCGCGTCGGGTGAAGCTTTCTTT.

V usage is TRBV2 and J usage is TRBJ2-1, with 7 bases lining up with TRBD1. The CDR3 extends over 14 amino acids. Germline loops: CDR1 SNHLY, CDR2 FYNNEI. The ends lost 8 bases at V and 5 bases at J; junction bases unmatched: 9. Here the CDR3 DNA reads TGTGCCAGCCTTCAGACAGGGACCAACAATGAGCAGTTCTTC. Its translation is CASLQTGTNNEQFF. The full variable domain, in which reference TRBV2 and TRBJ2-1 provide the parts outside the CDR3, is EPEVTQTPSHQVTQMGQEVILRCVPISNHLYFYWYRQILGQKVEFLVSFYNNEISEKSEIFDDQFSVERPDGSNFTLKIRSTKLEDSAMYFCASLQTGTNNEQFFGPGTRLTVL.

The chain uses TRBV4-2 and TRBJ2-7, with D possibly matching TRBD1 (5 bases). Germline CDR1 reads LGHNA; CDR2 reads YNFKEQ. The CDR3 has 14 amino acids. The V end was cut by 5 bases, the J end by 3 bases, with 14 bases between. Here the CDR3 reads CASSVQDTFYEQYF. CDR3 nucleotides: TGTGCCAGCAGCGTTCAGGACACTTTCTACGAGCAGTACTTC.

The chain is built from TRBV5-1 and TRBJ2-1; 11 positions match TRBD2. Germline CDR1 reads SGHRS; CDR2 reads YFSETQ. This CDR3 has 16 amino acids. J lost 6 bases, V lost 4 bases, and 9 bases had no gene match. CDR3 residues: CASSPTIGLAGNEQFF. CDR3 in DNA: TGCGCCAGCAGCCCTACTATTGGACTAGCGGGCAATGAGCAGTTCTTC.

The chain couples TRBV9 to TRBJ2-7, with no clear D. This CDR3 has 11 residues. The germline V gene has CDR1 SGDLS and CDR2 YYNGEE. The ends were cut back, 0 bases at V and 3 bases at J, with 1 base in the middle. CDR3 sequence: CASSVGYEQYF. Here the CDR3 DNA reads TGTGCCAGCAGCGTAGGCTACGAGCAGTACTTC.

The chain is built from TRBV11-3 and TRBJ2-1; 9 bases match TRBD1. CDR1 is SGHNT, CDR2 YENEEA, per germline. The CDR3 contains 17 residues. V shed 4 bases, J shed 7 bases, and the junction held 14 bases outside the gene matches. CDR3 DNA: TGTGCCAGCAGCTCCTCCAGCTCGGGACAGGGCGGGAATGAGCAGTTCTTC. Translation gives CASSSSSSGQGGNEQFF.

The chain has TRBV29-1 and TRBJ2-3, with D possibly TRBD2 on 5 matching bases. Germline V gives CDR1 SQVTM, CDR2 ANQGSEA. The ends were cut back, 1 base at V and 0 bases at J, with 20 bases in the middle. The CDR3 length is 18 residues. CDR3 nucleotides: TGCAGCGTTGAAGTACGGGGAGAGGTCCTTAAAAGCACAGATACGCAGTATTTT. It is translated as CSVEVRGEVLKSTDTQYF.

The chain has TRBV2 and TRBJ2-7; 12 positions agree with TRBD2. CDR1 is SNHLY and CDR2 is FYNNEI in the germline V gene. V shed 6 bases and J 5 bases; nucleotides not matched to a gene: 2. CDR3 size: 13 residues. CDR3 region: CASRWTSGNEQYF. The CDR3 DNA reads as TGTGCCAGCAGATGGACTAGCGGGAACGAGCAGTACTTC.

The chain uses TRBV2 and TRBJ1-4; TRBD1 aligns across 9 bases. The trim removed 2 bases at V and 6 bases at J, leaving 4 bases unmatched. The CDR3 is 15 residues long. Per germline, CDR1 SNHLY and CDR2 FYNNEI. Here the CDR3 DNA reads TGTGCCAGCAGTGAAACAGGGGGCGCGTATGAAAAACTGTTTTTT. It codes for CASSETGGAYEKLFF.

This clone is termed large (0.1 to 1%). Other DNA sequences in the same sample also yield this CDR3. The V call is TRBV7-6, the J call TRBJ1-1; no definite D call. V dropped 3 bases and J dropped 4 bases, with 9 bases sitting between them. The germline V gene has CDR1 SGHVS and CDR2 FNYEAQ. This CDR3 has 13 amino acids. This chain's CDR3 is CASSLSQRTEAFF. CDR3 DNA: TGTGCCAGCAGCTTGAGCCAGCGCACTGAAGCTTTCTTT.

By sample share, this clone is medium-sized. The gene calls are TRBV4-1 and TRBJ2-5; D unresolved. CDR1 and CDR2 (germline): MGHRA, YSYEKL. V was shortened by 1 base and J by 1 base, with 10 bases between the two germline ends. The CDR3 length is 15 residues. The CDR3 DNA reads TGCGCCAGCAGCCAAGTGTGGAACTCCCAAGAGACCCAGTACTTC. This gives the protein CASSQVWNSQETQYF.

The chain links TRBV4-1 to TRBJ2-5, with D perhaps matching TRBD2 (6 bases). Per the germline V gene, CDR1 is MGHRA and CDR2 is YSYEKL. The CDR3 is made up of 16 amino acids. V lost 3 bases and J lost 5, with 19 bases in between. CDR3 sequence reads: CASSQSPSGGVETQYF. As DNA, the CDR3 is TGCGCCAGCAGCCAGTCACCCTCCGGAGGGGTGGAGACCCAGTACTTC.

As for this clone: This sample also contains other DNA sequences that code for the same CDR3. The V and J genes are TRBV7-2 and TRBJ2-7, with 8 bases that match TRBD2. The CDR3 runs to 14 residues. Trimming took 3 bases from V and 3 from J; bases not matched to a gene: 4. Germline CDR1 and CDR2: SGHTA and FQGNSA. The CDR3 here is CASSFTSGRYEQYF. CDR3 DNA: TGTGCCAGCAGCTTTACTAGCGGACGCTACGAGCAGTACTTC. Full variable domain (missing parts from reference TRBV7-2 and TRBJ2-7): GAGVSQSPSNKVTEKGKDVELRCDPISGHTALYWYRQSLGQGLEFLIYFQGNSAPDKSGLPSDRFSAERTGGSVSTLTIQRTQQEDSAVYLCASSFTSGRYEQYFGPGTRLTVT.

The gene calls are TRBV7-8 and TRBJ2-1; D is ambiguous. The germline V and J ends were trimmed by 2 bases and 6 bases, with 8 bases remaining between them. The germline CDR1 and CDR2 sequences are SGHVS and FQNEAQ. The CDR3 sequence is 13 residues long. CDR3 DNA: TGTGCCAGCAGCTTACAGCCAGTCAATGAGCAGTTCTTC. Amino acids: CASSLQPVNEQFF.

The chain carries TRBV6-5 and TRBJ2-7; D gene ambiguous. V was trimmed by 0 bases and J by 3 bases, leaving 9 bases between them. Germline assignment: CDR1 MNHEY and CDR2 SVGAGI. This CDR3 contains 14 residues. CDR3 loop: CASSYSADFYEQYF. CDR3 in DNA: TGTGCCAGCAGTTACTCAGCAGACTTCTACGAGCAGTACTTC.

J is TRBJ2-7 and V is TRBV27; the D gene is possibly TRBD2 (5 bases). The CDR3 is 11 residues long. CDR1 and CDR2 (germline): MNHEY, SMNVEV (reference sequence). V dropped 7 bases and J dropped 4 bases, with 8 bases sitting between them. Written as DNA, the CDR3 is TGTGCCAGCACGGGCGGGTACGAGCAGTACTTC. Its protein is CASTGGYEQYF.